Shown below are 30 T cell receptor beta chains from a single sample sequenced in a study of shared clonotypes between healthy human individuals. Naive CD8 populations comprised CD45RO-negative cells positively selected for CCR7, excluding terminally differentiated effector memory CD45RA+ cells. Assay used: immunoSEQ multiplex PCR; TCRdb lists only in-frame clones, some missing. The sample lists just over 2,000,000 clones, approximately 95% occurring once. Sequencing used naive CD8+ T cells sorted from blood. Receptors originate from a man in his late teens or twenties in good health.

The rearrangement joins TRBV28 to TRBJ1-1; D is unclear. The CDR3 totals 14 residues. Germline lookup yields CDR1 MDHEN and CDR2 SYDVKM. Trimming left V 6 bases short and J 8 bases short, with 19 bases between. CDR3 residues: CASSRHEGTGEAFF. The CDR3 nucleotides are TGTGCCAGCAGCCGCCATGAGGGAACCGGCGAAGCTTTCTTT.

J is TRBJ2-2 and V is TRBV27; D gene uncertain. CDR3 length: 18 amino acids. Trimming removed 0 bases at V and 4 bases at J, with 18 bases between. Germline CDR1 is MNHEY and CDR2 is SMNVEV (reference sequence). The CDR3 region has the DNA TGTGCCAGCAGTTTATCCGGCCGCCTGGTTCTGGGCACCGGGGAGCTGTTTTTT. Translated: CASSLSGRLVLGTGELFF.

V and J are TRBV13 and TRBJ1-2; D uncertain. Per germline, CDR1 PRHDT and CDR2 FYEKMQ (reference sequence). This CDR3 comprises 16 residues. V was cut by 0 bases and J by 5 bases, with 16 bases left in between. The CDR3 sequence: CASSLGPAGSDYGYTF. DNA for the CDR3: TGTGCCAGCAGCTTAGGACCCGCAGGTTCTGATTATGGCTACACCTTC.

The V call is TRBV30, the J call TRBJ1-6, with 10 bases aligning to TRBD1. The length of the CDR3 is 13 residues. V lost 4 bases to trimming and J lost 8 bases; unmatched junction nucleotides: 2. CDR1 and CDR2 from the germline V gene are GTSNPN and SVGIG (reference sequence). The CDR3 coding sequence is TGTGCCTGGACGACAGGGGGCGATTCACCCCTCCACTTT. Encoded protein: CAWTTGGDSPLHF.

The rearrangement joins TRBV4-1 to TRBJ1-3; the D gene is possibly TRBD1 (5 bases). This CDR3 is 18 amino acids long. V gave up 1 base and J gave up 6 bases, with 22 bases separating them. The germline gives CDR1 MGHRA, CDR2 YSYEKL. The CDR3 loop is CASSQVGTVGGWPNTIYF. The CDR3 coding sequence is TGCGCCAGCAGCCAAGTAGGGACCGTCGGAGGTTGGCCAAACACCATATATTTT.

The chain combines TRBV27 with TRBJ2-3; 9 positions agree with TRBD2. CDR1 and CDR2 (germline): MNHEY, SMNVEV (reference sequence). The CDR3 runs 16 residues. J was trimmed by 3 bases and V by 5 bases; bases with no gene match: 9. The CDR3 region is CASSPLSGGFTDTQYF. CDR3 nucleotide sequence: TGTGCCAGCAGTCCCTTGAGCGGGGGGTTTACAGATACGCAGTATTTT.

The rearrangement joins TRBV5-5 to TRBJ2-7; maybe TRBD1 (5 bases). CDR1 and CDR2 from the germline V gene are SGHKS and YYEKEE (reference sequence). V was cut by 4 bases and J by 4 bases, with 9 bases left in between. The CDR3 spans 12 residues. Written as DNA, the CDR3 is TGTGCCAGCAGCAGCAGGGTTTACGAGCAGTACTTC. The encoded protein is CASSSRVYEQYF. The full variable domain, with the rest looked up from reference TRBV5-5 and TRBJ2-7, is DAGVTQSPTHLIKTRGQQVTLRCSPISGHKSVSWYQQVLGQGPQFIFQYYEKEERGRGNFPDRFSARQFPNYSSELNVNALLLGDSALYLCASSSRVYEQYFGPGTRLTVT.

The genes are TRBV9 and TRBJ2-2; D remains unclear. The CDR3 runs to 16 residues. The germline V gene has CDR1 SGDLS and CDR2 YYNGEE. V dropped 0 bases and J dropped 5 bases, with 14 bases sitting between them. The CDR3 DNA is TGTGCCAGCAGCGTAGAGGAGAGCCTTTTAACCGGGGAGCTGTTTTTT. This encodes CASSVEESLLTGELFF. The entire variable domain, with the rest obtained from reference TRBV9 and TRBJ2-2, is as follows: DSGVTQTPKHLITATGQRVTLRCSPRSGDLSVYWYQQSLDQGLQFLIQYYNGEERAKGNILERFSAQQFPDLHSELNLSSLELGDSALYFCASSVEESLLTGELFFGEGSRLTVL.

The genes are TRBV7-9 and TRBJ2-5; a possible D gene is TRBD2 (5 bases). Trimming cost V 2 bases and J 5 bases, with 12 bases left between them. CDR3 length: 14 residues. Per the germline V gene, CDR1 is SEHNR and CDR2 is FQNEAQ (reference sequence). DNA of the CDR3: TGTGCCAGCAGCTTATTAGAGGGCCGGGAGACCCAGTACTTC. Amino acid sequence: CASSLLEGRETQYF.

The chain employs TRBV13 and TRBJ1-1; tentative D call: TRBD1 (5 bases). CDR1 and CDR2 from the germline V gene are PRHDT and FYEKMQ (reference sequence). Trimming removed 3 bases from V and 3 bases from J, with 14 bases in between. This CDR3 has 15 amino acids. CDR3 sequence: CASSFPGRGDTEAFF. The CDR3 bases are TGTGCCAGCAGCTTCCCAGGTCGGGGGGACACTGAAGCTTTCTTT.

The chain couples TRBV27 to TRBJ2-3, with D perhaps assigned TRBD1 or TRBD2 (5 bases each). CDR3 length: 15 amino acids. The V end lost 2 bases, the J end lost 2 bases, and 11 bases lay between the germline ends. Germline V gene lookup returns CDR1 MNHEY and CDR2 SMNVEV (reference sequence). CDR3 in amino acids: CASSLTGPYTDTQYF. CDR3 bases: TGTGCCAGCAGTTTAACGGGACCTTACACAGATACGCAGTATTTT.

The chain couples TRBV5-1 to TRBJ2-7; D uncertain. This CDR3 spans 15 amino acids. Looked up from germline, CDR1 is SGHRS and CDR2 is YFSETQ. Between the trimmed V and J ends, which lost 0 bases and 3 bases, there was a span of 13 bases. CDR3 DNA sequence: TGCGCCAGCAGCTTGGCGGTTACGAAGGACTACGAGCAGTACTTC. Amino acids: CASSLAVTKDYEQYF.

The V and J genes are TRBV6-5 and TRBJ1-2; 8 bases line up with TRBD1. This CDR3 comprises 15 residues. The V gene's germline CDR1 is MNHEY and CDR2 SVGAGI. V lost 2 bases and J lost 4; bases outside the gene matches: 6. CDR3 nucleotide sequence: TGTGCCAGCAGTTACCCAGGACAGGGTAGCTATGGCTACACCTTC. The encoded protein is CASSYPGQGSYGYTF.

The gene calls are TRBV30 and TRBJ1-1, with D hard to call. The germline CDR1 and CDR2 sequences are GTSNPN and SVGIG (reference sequence). Trimming took 3 bases from V and 11 from J, leaving 19 bases between them. The CDR3 is 13 amino acids. As DNA, the CDR3 is TGTGCCTGGAGCCCAGGCGACGGGCAATGGGCTTTCTTT. Translated: CAWSPGDGQWAFF.

V is TRBV7-8 and J is TRBJ2-5, with 14 bases identical to TRBD2. CDR1 and CDR2 from the germline V gene are SGHVS and FQNEAQ. The CDR3 runs 16 residues. With V trimmed by 7 bases and J by 5 bases, 9 bases remained unmatched. The CDR3 sequence is CASIGGLAGDLETQYF. CDR3 nucleotides: TGTGCCAGCATCGGGGGACTAGCGGGAGATTTGGAGACCCAGTACTTC.

The chain recombines TRBV5-6 with TRBJ1-2, with 7 bases lining up with TRBD1. The J segment lost 4 bases and the V segment lost 6 bases, leaving 9 bases of the junction unmatched. The CDR3 is made up of 14 amino acids. Germline CDR1 reads SGHDT; CDR2 reads YYEEEE. The CDR3 protein is CASTQGGAPYGYTF. The DNA for the CDR3 is TGTGCCAGCACCCAGGGGGGGGCCCCCTATGGCTACACCTTC.

The chain has TRBV19 and TRBJ2-1; 10 positions match TRBD2. Germline lookup yields CDR1 LNHDA and CDR2 SQIVND (reference sequence). This CDR3 has 15 residues. After removal of 6 bases from V and 2 bases from J, the junction contained 4 bases not matched to a gene. This CDR3 reads CASSPSGGPYNEQFF. CDR3 in DNA: TGTGCCAGTAGCCCTAGCGGGGGACCCTACAATGAGCAGTTCTTC.

The chain employs TRBV29-1 and TRBJ2-7; perhaps D is TRBD1 or TRBD2 (5 bases each). Trimming took off 0 bases at V and 0 bases at J, with 12 bases between the two ends. The CDR3 contains 15 residues. Germline V gene data show CDR1 as SQVTM and CDR2 as ANQGSEA. The CDR3 is CSVEDWGKNSYEQYF. As DNA, the CDR3 is TGCAGCGTTGAAGACTGGGGGAAAAACTCCTACGAGCAGTACTTC.

Concerning this clone itself: At the DNA level, this CDR3 is encoded by other sequences in the same sample as well. This chain uses TRBV19 with TRBJ2-1, with no clear D. V shed 1 base and J shed 4 bases, with 5 bases lying between them. Per germline, CDR1 LNHDA and CDR2 SQIVND (reference sequence). The CDR3 length is 13 residues. This CDR3 is CASSIVLYNEQFF. The CDR3 DNA follows: TGTGCCAGTAGTATAGTCCTATACAATGAGCAGTTCTTC.

V is TRBV19 and J is TRBJ1-2; D is uncertain. Trimming shortened V by 3 bases and J by 1 base, and 9 bases separated the two germline ends. CDR1 is LNHDA and CDR2 is SQIVND in the germline V gene (reference sequence). The CDR3 has 14 residues. The CDR3 bases are TGTGCCAGTAGTATGATTTGGGATAACTATGGCTACACCTTC. This encodes CASSMIWDNYGYTF.

This clone has a single count. Other nucleotide sequences in the sample specify the same CDR3. The chain links TRBV11-3 to TRBJ2-5, with TRBD2 identical over 10 bases. Germline V gene sequence: CDR1 SGHNT, CDR2 YENEEA. J lost 5 bases, V lost 4 bases, and 10 bases had no gene match. CDR3 length: 16 residues. The CDR3, as DNA: TGTGCCAGCAGCTCGGGGCTAGCGGGAGTGGGGGAGACCCAGTACTTC. Translation: CASSSGLAGVGETQYF.

This chain connects TRBV10-1 to TRBJ2-7, with 8 bases matching TRBD1. The CDR3 consists of 14 residues. Germline CDR1 reads WNHNN; CDR2 reads SYGVQD (reference sequence). V lost 3 bases to trimming and J lost 5 bases; unmatched junction nucleotides: 6. The CDR3 DNA is TGCGCCAGCAGTGACACAGGGGGAGTGGACGAGCAGTACTTC. It yields the protein CASSDTGGVDEQYF.

J is TRBJ1-4 and V is TRBV29-1; a possible D gene is TRBD1 (6 bases). The CDR3 contains 14 residues. Trimming pared 5 bases from V and 15 bases from J, leaving 25 bases between. The V gene's germline CDR1 is SQVTM and CDR2 ANQGSEA. The CDR3: CSVWDILGTKGMFF. The CDR3 DNA is TGCAGCGTTTGGGATATCTTGGGGACAAAAGGAATGTTTTTT. Full variable domain (rest looked up from reference TRBV29-1 and TRBJ1-4): SAVISQKPSRDICQRGTSLTIQCQVDSQVTMMFWYRQQPGQSLTLIATANQGSEATYESGFVIDKFPISRPNLTFSTLTVSNMSPEDSSIYLCSVWDILGTKGMFFGSGTQLSVL.

The V gene is TRBV30, the J gene TRBJ2-7; 10 bases are shared with TRBD2. J was trimmed by 5 bases and V by 2 bases; bases with no gene match: 6. The CDR3 extends over 14 amino acids. The V gene's germline CDR1 is GTSNPN and CDR2 SVGIG (reference sequence). CDR3 protein: CAWSMGSGRNEQYF. Here the CDR3 DNA reads TGTGCCTGGAGTATGGGTAGCGGGAGGAACGAGCAGTACTTC.

This chain joins TRBV28 and TRBJ1-1; 7 positions agree with TRBD1. This CDR3 region has 17 residues. With 3 bases clipped from V and 10 bases from J, the junction kept 20 bases outside the gene matches. Germline CDR1 is MDHEN and CDR2 is SYDVKM. Here the CDR3 reads CASSFSYREGAQDGAFF. Here the CDR3 DNA reads TGTGCCAGCAGTTTCTCATACAGGGAGGGGGCGCAAGACGGAGCTTTCTTT.

V and J are TRBV28 and TRBJ1-4; unclear D gene. Trimming left V 6 bases short and J 0 bases short, with 20 bases between. Per the germline V gene, CDR1 is MDHEN and CDR2 is SYDVKM. The CDR3 runs to 18 residues. This CDR3 reads CASRPSGEPPATNEKLFF. CDR3 DNA sequence: TGTGCCAGCAGACCTTCTGGAGAACCACCTGCAACTAATGAAAAACTGTTTTTT.

As concerns this clone: The identical CDR3 is also encoded by other nucleotide sequences in the sample. The rearrangement links TRBV30 to TRBJ1-3; no clear D. CDR1 is GTSNPN, CDR2 SVGIG, per germline (reference sequence). Trimming took 0 bases from V and 0 from J, leaving 9 bases between them. CDR3 length: 15 residues. This CDR3 reads CAWSVGQSSGNTIYF. The DNA for the CDR3 is TGTGCCTGGAGTGTAGGTCAGAGCTCTGGAAACACCATATATTTT. Filled out from reference TRBV30 and TRBJ1-3, the complete variable domain reads SQTIHQWPATLVQPVGSPLSLECTVEGTSNPNLYWYRQAAGRGLQLLFYSVGIGQISSEVPQNLSASRPQDRQFILSSKKLLLSDSGFYLCAWSVGQSSGNTIYFGEGSWLTVV.

The chain recombines TRBV6-5 with TRBJ1-5; D call uncertain. The CDR3 totals 14 residues. CDR1 and CDR2 (germline): MNHEY, SVGAGI. Trimming cost V 6 bases and J 5 bases, with 14 bases left between them. The CDR3 nucleotides read TGTGCCAGCAGGGTGGGCAGTTCATATCAGCCCCAGCATTTT. Protein product: CASRVGSSYQPQHF.

The CDR3 region is CASGPPLHF. CDR3 nucleotide sequence: TGTGCCAGCGGCCCCCCCCTCCACTTT. This chain uses TRBV5-8 with TRBJ1-6, with D hard to call. V lost 7 bases and J 13 bases, leaving 6 bases between the germline ends. The CDR3 is 9 amino acids. Germline-derived CDR1 and CDR2 are SGHTS and YDEGEE.

The V gene is TRBV5-6, the J gene TRBJ2-7; possibly TRBD1 for D (5 bases). CDR3 length: 15 residues. The V end was cut by 3 bases, the J end by 1 base, with 14 bases between. Germline lookup yields CDR1 SGHDT and CDR2 YYEEEE. DNA for the CDR3: TGTGCCAGCAGCTCGCAAACAGGTCCTTCCTACGAGCAGTACTTC. Protein product: CASSSQTGPSYEQYF.